This T cell receptor (beta chain) was obtained from a study of T cell clonality in common variable immunodeficiency. The CDR3 runs 16 residues. V lost 5 bases and J lost 0, with 13 bases in between. Germline CDR1 and CDR2: LNHDA and SQIVND (reference sequence). Some clones are missing from TCRdb's copy, which holds only in-frame ones; the method was immunoSEQ multiplex PCR. Found here are about 52,000 clones, no singletons; the ten largest cover about 1.7%. This clone was seen ten or more times. Its antigen is still unknown. The read is 3 residues too short to cover the CDR3 end, so that end is filled in from the germline J gene. Caucasian heritage predominated among both patients and controls. Study-wide results and limits: Fewer TCRbeta clones were shared among CVID subjects than controls.

This receptor was obtained from a person aged 18 to 69 in good health. The sample comprised peripheral blood mononuclear cells. This rearrangement joins TRBV19 to TRBJ2-2; perhaps TRBD2 as D (5 bases). The covered CDR3 bases are TGTGCCAGTAGTTCAGGAAGCGGCGCGAACACCGGGGAG. Translation: CASSSGSGANTGE. The whole CDR3 is CASSSGSGANTGELFF.